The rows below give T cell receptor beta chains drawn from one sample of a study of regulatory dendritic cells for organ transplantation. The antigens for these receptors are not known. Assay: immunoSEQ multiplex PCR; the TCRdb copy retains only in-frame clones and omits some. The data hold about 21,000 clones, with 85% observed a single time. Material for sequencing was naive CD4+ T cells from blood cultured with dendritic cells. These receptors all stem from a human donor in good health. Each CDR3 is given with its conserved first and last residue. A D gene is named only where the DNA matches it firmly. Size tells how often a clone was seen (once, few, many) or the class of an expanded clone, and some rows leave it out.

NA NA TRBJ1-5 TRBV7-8 CASSPPLVGNQPQHF TGTGCCAGCAGCCCACCTTTAGTTGGCAATCAGCCCCAGCATTTT
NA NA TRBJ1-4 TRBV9 CASSVGLSGGNEKLFF TGTGCCAGCAGCGTAGGTCTCTCGGGGGGTAATGAAAAACTGTTTTTT
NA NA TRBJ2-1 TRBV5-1 CASSLAFPGQDEQFF TGCGCCAGCAGCTTGGCCTTCCCCGGTCAAGATGAGCAGTTCTTC
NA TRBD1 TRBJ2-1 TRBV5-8 CASSPGTGRSYNEQFF TGTGCCAGCAGCCCCGGGACAGGGAGGTCCTACAATGAGCAGTTCTTC
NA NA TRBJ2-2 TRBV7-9 CASSPPSQWELFF TGTGCCAGCAGCCCCCCCAGTCAGTGGGAGCTGTTTTTT
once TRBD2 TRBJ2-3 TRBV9 CASSVTLGTSGLSDTQYF TGTGCCAGCAGCGTAACCTTGGGGACTAGCGGGTTGTCAGATACGCAGTATTTT
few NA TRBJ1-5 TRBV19 CASSIAGNQPQHF TGTGCCAGTAGTATAGCAGGGAATCAGCCCCAGCATTTT
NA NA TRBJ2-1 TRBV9 CASSSLHVIF TGTGCCAGCAGCTCTTTACACGTTATCTTC
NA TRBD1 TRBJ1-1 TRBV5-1 CASSLTGGNTEAFF TGCGCCAGCAGCCTGACAGGGGGGAACACTGAAGCTTTCTTT
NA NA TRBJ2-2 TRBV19 CASSLRGRPNTGELFF TGTGCCAGTTCTCTGCGTGGCAGGCCGAACACCGGGGAGCTGTTTTTT